This T cell receptor (beta chain) was found in a study of blood T cells in healthy people across ages. Study findings and constraints: Unsorted PBMC material precluded a definitive naive versus antigen-experienced comparison.

Then a second PCR, running roughly 7 to 11 cycles, was carried out with a sample-barcoded 5' primer and a J-beta primer mix. One entry per CDR3 protein results from TCRdb running MiXCR on the 5' RACE reads. The sample has over a million distinct CDR3 sequences, roughly 40% seen once. To note about this clonotype: Antigen specificity is unknown.

The amount of total RNA extracted per sample was at least 5 micrograms. The sequence derives from a woman under 30 in good health. The sequencing sample was made of blood.

The DNA of the CDR3 is TGTGCCAGCAGCCAAGGACTAGCGGGAGGTGCTGAGCAGTTCTTC. It is translated as CASSQGLAGGAEQFF. The rearrangement links TRBV3-1 to TRBJ2-1, with 13 bases identical to TRBD2. V lost 1 base and J lost 9; bases outside the gene matches: 3. This CDR3 is built from 15 residues. The germline V gene encodes CDR1 LGHDT and CDR2 YNNKEL (reference sequence).